A single sample is the source of the 9 T cell receptor beta chains below, sequenced in a study of blood T cell repertoires in COVID-19. Profiled with immunoSEQ multiplex PCR; TCRdb holds only in-frame clones, not every one. The profile shows 240,000 or so clones, approximately 82% of them singletons. Sequenced input: peripheral blood. The origin of the receptors is an elderly woman with acute or convalescent COVID-19.

This chain links TRBV4-2 with TRBJ2-3; maybe TRBD1 (5 bases). The germline CDR1 and CDR2 sequences are LGHNA and YNFKEQ. The CDR3 is made up of 16 amino acids. Trimming removed 4 bases from V and 1 base from J, with 15 bases in between. For the CDR3, the DNA is TGTGCCAGCAGCCCCGTGATAGGGGCCGGCACAGATACGCAGTATTTT. Translating it yields CASSPVIGAGTDTQYF.

In this sample, this clone turned up once. V is TRBV3-1 (or the pseudogene TRBV3-2) and J is TRBJ2-4; TRBD1 might be the D (6 bases). Deletions cut 4 bases from V and 7 bases from J, with 23 bases between. The CDR3 sequence is 17 residues long. The germline V gene encodes CDR1 LGHDT and CDR2 YNNKEL (reference sequence). CDR3 DNA: TGTGCCAGCAGCCTACCCCAGGGGCAGGGTGAGAAGAACATTCAGTACTTC. It codes for CASSLPQGQGEKNIQYF.

The chain links TRBV6-2 or TRBV6-3 to TRBJ1-6, with 9 bases identical to TRBD1. The CDR3 is 18 amino acids. J was trimmed by 0 bases and V by 2 bases; bases with no gene match: 5. Germline V gene sequence: CDR1 MNHEY, CDR2 SVGEGT. The CDR3 loop is CASSYTGQGSSYNSPLHF. The CDR3 nucleotides are TGTGCCAGCAGTTACACTGGACAGGGGAGCTCCTATAATTCACCCCTCCACTTT.

The rearrangement joins TRBV10-1 to TRBJ2-1, with 15 bases fitting TRBD2. With 3 bases clipped from V and 2 bases from J, the junction kept 20 bases outside the gene matches. The CDR3 runs to 23 residues. CDR1 and CDR2 from the germline V gene are WNHNN and SYGVQD (reference sequence). Here the CDR3 reads CASSDGRDSNGLAGGPAYNEQFF. The CDR3 DNA sequence: TGCGCCAGCAGTGATGGTCGGGACAGTAACGGACTAGCGGGAGGGCCGGCCTACAATGAGCAGTTCTTC.

The chain carries TRBV11-2 and TRBJ1-4, with a weak D call TRBD1 (5 bases). The CDR3 has 16 amino acids. Germline V CDR1 and CDR2: SGHAT, FQNNGV. Trimming shortened V by 6 bases and J by 7 bases, and 21 bases separated the two germline ends. The CDR3 sequence is CASSSSPRGSGEKLFF. The CDR3 DNA follows: TGTGCCAGCAGTTCGAGTCCGCGGGGGTCGGGTGAAAAACTGTTTTTT.

The CDR3: CASSLSDRGYGYTF. Here the CDR3 DNA reads TGTGCCAGCAGTTTATCGGACAGAGGCTATGGCTACACCTTC. V usage is TRBV27 and J usage is TRBJ1-2; D is possibly TRBD1 (6 bases). V was shortened by 0 bases and J by 4 bases, with 9 bases between the two germline ends. This CDR3 has 14 residues. Germline V lookup: CDR1 MNHEY, CDR2 SMNVEV (reference sequence).

The rearrangement links TRBV6-6 to TRBJ2-7; 10 bases align to TRBD1. The CDR3 is 15 residues long. The V segment lost 5 bases and the J segment 2 bases; nucleotides outside the gene matches: 6. Germline V gives CDR1 MNHNY, CDR2 SVGAGI (reference sequence). The CDR3 DNA reads TGTGCCAGCAGTCGACAGGGGGCAGGAGCCTACGAGCAGTACTTC. Residues: CASSRQGAGAYEQYF.

J is TRBJ2-7 and V is TRBV6-5; 8 bases fit TRBD1. This CDR3 spans 16 amino acids. V dropped 4 bases and J dropped 0; count of bases not matched to a gene: 8. Germline lookup yields CDR1 MNHEY and CDR2 SVGAGI. The CDR3 loop reads CASSSPGTGSSYEQYF. The CDR3 coding sequence is TGTGCCAGCAGTTCCCCCGGGACAGGCTCCTCCTACGAGCAGTACTTC.

This chain connects TRBV5-1 to TRBJ1-2, with D hard to call. The CDR3 sequence is 15 residues long. Per the germline V gene, CDR1 is SGHRS and CDR2 is YFSETQ. V lost 0 bases, J lost 0 bases, and 9 bases lay in between. This CDR3 is CASSLGGRSNYGYTF. DNA for the CDR3: TGCGCCAGCAGCTTGGGTGGGAGATCTAACTATGGCTACACCTTC. The variable domain in full, completed from reference TRBV5-1 and TRBJ1-2, reads KAGVTQTPRYLIKTRGQQVTLSCSPISGHRSVSWYQQTPGQGLQFLFEYFSETQRNKGNFPGRFSGRQFSNSRSEMNVSTLELGDSALYLCASSLGGRSNYGYTFGSGTRLTVV.